These 27 T cell receptor beta chains share one sample of origin, sequenced in a study of blood T cells in healthy people across ages (dated by TCRdb to between 2015 and 2016). To prepare the library, 5' RACE was applied. The sequencer was an Illumina HiSeq 2500. A second PCR of roughly 7 to 11 cycles was performed with a sample-barcoded 5' primer and a J-beta primer mix. In TCRdb, the public reads were trimmed at Q25 with fastp and aligned with MiXCR, with productive beta chains retained. Rows with one shared CDR3 protein collapse into an entry with the most common genes and DNA. In all, the sample holds about 1,500,000 distinct CDR3 sequences, and around 39% of those were seen once. Approximately 7.9% of the sample rests with the top ten. The specimen sequenced was blood. These receptors originate from a woman between 18 and 29 years old in good health.

This clonotype was detected a few times. The chain carries TRBV27 and TRBJ2-7; unclear D gene. In germline, CDR1 is MNHEY, CDR2 SMNVEV (reference sequence). This CDR3 is built from 15 residues. V was clipped by 5 bases and J by 1 base, with 15 bases between them. CDR3 sequence reads: CASSPSESHSYEQYF. The CDR3 DNA follows: TGTGCCAGCAGTCCTTCCGAAAGTCATTCCTACGAGCAGTACTTC.

V usage is TRBV2 and J usage is TRBJ2-3; the match to TRBD2 covers 15 bases. The CDR3 length is 18 residues. Germline V gene lookup returns CDR1 SNHLY and CDR2 FYNNEI. Trimming cost V 6 bases and J 3 bases; bases outside gene matches: 10. This chain's CDR3 is CASSPGLAGGPLTDTQYF. The CDR3 nucleotides read TGTGCCAGCAGCCCAGGACTAGCGGGGGGGCCCTTGACAGATACGCAGTATTTT. Full variable domain (missing parts from reference TRBV2 and TRBJ2-3): EPEVTQTPSHQVTQMGQEVILRCVPISNHLYFYWYRQILGQKVEFLVSFYNNEISEKSEIFDDQFSVERPDGSNFTLKIRSTKLEDSAMYFCASSPGLAGGPLTDTQYFGPGTRLTVL.

The chain links TRBV2 to TRBJ1-5; D is undetermined. V lost 1 base and J 3 bases, leaving 4 bases between the germline ends. In germline, CDR1 is SNHLY, CDR2 FYNNEI. CDR3 length: 13 residues. As DNA, the CDR3 is TGTGCCAGCAGTGAAGTCTACAATCAGCCCCAGCATTTT. It specifies CASSEVYNQPQHF.

This clonotype has more than one count but fewer than ten. The chain recombines TRBV13 with TRBJ2-1, with 12 bases identical to TRBD2. Near its end, the DNA agrees better with TRBJ2-7, so the J call may be wrong. The length of the CDR3 is 18 residues. Per germline, CDR1 PRHDT and CDR2 FYEKMQ (reference sequence). CDR3 amino acids: CASSTTSGSLSSYNEQYF. For the CDR3, the DNA is TGTGCCAGCAGCACGACTAGCGGGAGCCTGAGCTCCTACAATGAGCAGTACTTC.

The genes are TRBV4-1 and TRBJ2-1; tentatively, D is TRBD2 (5 bases). Germline CDR1 MGHRA, CDR2 YSYEKL. Trimming removed 0 bases at V and 10 bases at J, with 7 bases between. This CDR3 has 12 amino acids. The CDR3 nucleotides are TGCGCCAGCAGCCAAGATGAGCGGGAGCAGTTCTTC. Translation: CASSQDEREQFF.

The chain combines TRBV7-9 with TRBJ2-1; TRBD2 is a possible D gene (5 bases). This CDR3 is built from 17 residues. Germline values: CDR1 SEHNR, CDR2 FQNEAQ (reference sequence). The V end was cut by 1 base, the J end by 0 bases, with 13 bases between. The CDR3 DNA follows: TGTGCCAGCAGCTTAGGGATAGCGAGCAGCTCCTACAATGAGCAGTTCTTC. Protein product: CASSLGIASSSYNEQFF.

This clonotype was detected only once. This chain uses TRBV20-1 with TRBJ1-1; 8 bases are a match to TRBD1. V trimming: 6 bases; J trimming: 6 bases; junction bases outside the gene matches: 9. The V gene's germline CDR1 is DFQATT and CDR2 SNEGSKA (reference sequence). This CDR3 contains 13 residues. DNA of the CDR3: TGCAGTGCCTACCGACAGGGGAGGGCTGAAGCTTTCTTT. This encodes CSAYRQGRAEAFF.

The rearrangement uses TRBV5-1 and TRBJ2-2, with 9 bases identical to TRBD2. The CDR3 has 15 amino acids. The V gene's germline CDR1 is SGHRS and CDR2 YFSETQ. V shed 6 bases and J 2 bases; nucleotides not matched to a gene: 5. The CDR3 sequence: CASTRGLANTGELFF. CDR3 bases: TGCGCCAGCACCCGGGGACTAGCCAACACCGGGGAGCTGTTTTTT.

V gene TRBV20-1 combines with J gene TRBJ2-7; D unclear. With 6 bases removed from V and 2 bases from J, the gap between germline ends came to 11 bases. Germline CDR1 is DFQATT and CDR2 is SNEGSKA (reference sequence). The CDR3 has 12 residues. The CDR3 DNA follows: TGCAGTGCCCGCCGGCAAGCCTACGAGCAGTACTTC. Its protein is CSARRQAYEQYF.

This clonotype was recorded only once. A much more abundant neighbour one base away suggests this may be a read error. This chain joins TRBV6-6 and TRBJ2-3, with D unclear. Germline V CDR1 and CDR2: MNHNY, SVGAGI (reference sequence). This CDR3 spans 12 amino acids. The chain's CDR3 is CASSFITDTQCF. The CDR3 DNA sequence: TGTGCCAGCAGTTTTATAACAGATACGCAGTGTTTT.

The chain links TRBV7-2 to TRBJ2-1, with 11 nucleotides matching TRBD2. The CDR3 length is 18 residues. Germline loops: CDR1 SGHTA, CDR2 FQGNSA. V dropped 4 bases and J dropped 4; count of bases not matched to a gene: 12. CDR3 coding DNA: TGTGCCAGCAGCTGGCTTTTAGAGCCTAGCGGGAGGTACAATGAGCAGTTCTTC. The encoded protein is CASSWLLEPSGRYNEQFF.

The J gene is TRBJ1-4, the V gene TRBV6-5, with 12 bases aligning to TRBD1. In germline, CDR1 is MNHEY, CDR2 SVGAGI. V lost 4 bases to trimming and J lost 6 bases; unmatched junction nucleotides: 15. CDR3 length equals 19 residues. The CDR3 loop reads CASSSTAGQGALWDEKLFF. The CDR3 region has the DNA TGTGCCAGCAGTTCCACCGCGGGACAGGGGGCTTTATGGGATGAAAAACTGTTTTTT.

This clonotype has just a few counts. V and J are TRBV12-3 or TRBV12-4 and TRBJ2-3; TRBD1 matches at 8 bases. V was clipped by 2 bases and J by 6 bases; unmatched bases: 7. The CDR3 runs to 15 residues. Here the CDR3 DNA reads TGTGCCAGCAGTTTATGGACAGGGAATTTTGATACGCAGTATTTT. Translation: CASSLWTGNFDTQYF.

The chain uses TRBV6-6 and TRBJ2-4, with D maybe TRBD1 (5 bases). The J call may be wrong; the DNA end is better matched by TRBJ2-7. The CDR3 contains 14 residues. Germline assignment: CDR1 MNHNY and CDR2 SVGAGI (reference sequence). This CDR3 reads CASSYLDSPYEQYF. The CDR3 nucleotides read TGTGCCAGCAGTTACTTAGACAGCCCCTACGAGCAGTACTTC.

With regard to this clonotype: Germline is not matched at one junction end, which may reflect a read error. The chain combines TRBV27 with TRBJ2-3, with 8 bases matching TRBD1. The CDR3 is 16 amino acids. Germline V lookup: CDR1 MNHEY, CDR2 SMNVEV (reference sequence). In nucleotides, the CDR3 is TGTGCCAGCAGTTTACCTAGGACAGGGAACACAGATGCGCAGTATTTT. Amino acid sequence: CASSLPRTGNTDAQYF.

The CDR3 is CASSLRGGDLQYGYTF. CDR3 DNA sequence: TGTGCCAGCAGCTTACGAGGGGGCGACTTGCAGTATGGCTACACCTTC. The rearrangement links TRBV13 to TRBJ1-2; 7 bases are shared with TRBD1. The V gene's germline CDR1 is PRHDT and CDR2 FYEKMQ (reference sequence). V shed 2 bases and J 5 bases; nucleotides not matched to a gene: 11. This CDR3 region has 16 residues.

J is TRBJ2-5 and V is TRBV12-3 or TRBV12-4; D gene unclear. The J call is in doubt because the DNA end fits TRBJ2-7 better. This CDR3 is built from 13 residues. CDR3 in amino acids: CASSLAKLIEQYF. The CDR3 nucleotides read TGTGCCAGCAGTTTAGCGAAACTAATCGAGCAGTACTTC.

The CDR3 loop reads CSARDHSGTSGYNEQFF. The CDR3 bases are TGCAGTGCTAGAGATCATTCCGGGACTAGCGGCTACAATGAGCAGTTCTTC. The chain carries TRBV20-1 and TRBJ2-1; TRBD2 agrees at 11 bases. V was clipped by 0 bases and J by 3 bases; unmatched bases: 7. The CDR3 contains 17 residues. Germline V gene lookup returns CDR1 DFQATT and CDR2 SNEGSKA (reference sequence).

The rearrangement links TRBV6-1 to TRBJ2-1; 9 nucleotides line up with TRBD1. The V segment lost 4 bases and the J segment 8 bases; nucleotides outside the gene matches: 6. Germline V gene data show CDR1 as MNHNS and CDR2 as SASEGT. This CDR3 has 14 residues. The CDR3 region is CASSAGTGYHEQFF. The CDR3 coding sequence is TGTGCCAGCAGTGCCGGGACAGGGTATCATGAGCAGTTCTTC.

The gene calls are TRBV14 and TRBJ2-1; 11 bases fit TRBD2. Trimming removed 5 bases from V and 7 bases from J; junction bases left unmatched: 4. The germline gives CDR1 SGHDN, CDR2 FVKESK. This CDR3 spans 14 amino acids. The CDR3 loop reads CASSTSGRRNEQFF. The CDR3 DNA reads TGTGCCAGCAGCACTAGCGGGAGAAGAAATGAGCAGTTCTTC.

This clonotype was observed a few times. The J gene is TRBJ1-1, the V gene TRBV10-3, with a tentative D call TRBD1 (6 bases). Germline V CDR1 and CDR2: ENHRY, SYGVKD. V was trimmed by 8 bases and J by 3 bases, leaving 16 bases between them. The CDR3 has 14 amino acids. CDR3: CAIGGGRMDTEAFF. CDR3 sequence (DNA): TGTGCCATCGGGGGGGGGCGTATGGACACTGAAGCTTTCTTT.

The chain carries TRBV7-8 and TRBJ1-2; tentatively, D is TRBD1 (6 bases). V lost 5 bases and J lost 5, with 21 bases in between. The CDR3 is 16 amino acids. The germline gives CDR1 SGHVS, CDR2 FQNEAQ. The chain's CDR3 is CASSPDGGPRAYGYTF. In DNA form, the CDR3 reads TGTGCCAGCAGCCCAGATGGGGGGCCCAGGGCTTATGGCTACACCTTC.

This chain links TRBV7-9 with TRBJ1-1, with 9 bases identical to TRBD1. CDR1 is SEHNR and CDR2 is FQNEAQ in the germline V gene (reference sequence). The CDR3 consists of 16 residues. J lost 1 base, V lost 0 bases, and 3 bases had no gene match. Here the CDR3 DNA reads TGTGCCAGCAGCTTAGCAAGGGGACAGGGGAACACTGAAGCTTTCTTT. It yields the protein CASSLARGQGNTEAFF.

The chain couples TRBV5-6 to TRBJ2-7, with 7 bases aligning to TRBD1. CDR1 is SGHDT, CDR2 YYEEEE, per germline. The CDR3 is made up of 14 amino acids. Trimming cost V 4 bases and J 3 bases; bases outside gene matches: 7. This CDR3 reads CASSGCGTDYEQYF. CDR3 bases: TGTGCCAGCAGCGGGTGTGGGACAGACTACGAGCAGTACTTC.

The rearrangement links TRBV6-1 to TRBJ2-5; TRBD2 matches 13 bases. CDR3 length: 15 amino acids. Germline V gives CDR1 MNHNS, CDR2 SASEGT. Losses at the gene ends were 4 bases for V and 11 bases for J; bases not matched to a gene: 10. The DNA for the CDR3 is TGTGCCAGCAGTGGCGGACTAGCGGGGGTTGGTGAGCAGTACTTC. Translation: CASSGGLAGVGEQYF.

This clonotype was observed a single time. This chain joins TRBV7-2 and TRBJ2-3; D uncertain. V lost 0 bases and J lost 3, with 7 bases in between. The CDR3 is 14 amino acids. In germline, CDR1 is SGHTA, CDR2 FQGNSA. The CDR3 loop reads CASSLAHRTDTQYF. In DNA form, the CDR3 reads TGTGCCAGCAGCTTAGCCCACAGAACAGATACGCAGTATTTT. Using reference TRBV7-2 and TRBJ2-3 for the parts outside the CDR3, the full variable domain is GAGVSQSPSNKVTEKGKDVELRCDPISGHTALYWYRQSLGQGLEFLIYFQGNSAPDKSGLPSDRFSAERTGGSVSTLTIQRTQQEDSAVYLCASSLAHRTDTQYFGPGTRLTVL.

This clonotype appeared a few times. The J gene is TRBJ1-5, the V gene TRBV29-1; D gene unclear. The CDR3 loop spans 14 amino acids. Germline CDR1 SQVTM, CDR2 ANQGSEA. The V gene lost 3 bases and the J gene lost 6 bases, with 15 bases spanning the gap. In nucleotides, the CDR3 is TGCAGCGTTGAGCCGACGGTGGGTGCTCAGCCCCAGCATTTT. Encoded protein: CSVEPTVGAQPQHF.